Presented here are 27 T cell receptor beta chains from one specimen sequenced in a study of CD8+ T cells in alopecia areata. cDNA prepared by RNA extraction and subsequent reverse transcription served as the template for sequencing. Sequencing was performed with immunoSEQ multiplex PCR; in TCRdb, only in-frame clones are kept and a portion is missing. This sample has some 180,000 clones, with about 55% found just once. The sample's treatment: oral pan-JAK inhibitor, 5-10 mg twice daily. The sample in question was CD8+ T cells sorted from blood, obtained at week 24, from a patient treated with tofacitinib. Every receptor here comes from a human donor with alopecia areata.

The chain joins TRBV27 to TRBJ2-7, with D tentatively TRBD2 (6 bases). Trimming shortened V by 6 bases and J by 4 bases, and 16 bases separated the two germline ends. The CDR3 sequence is 14 residues long. Germline assignment: CDR1 MNHEY and CDR2 SMNVEV (reference sequence). CDR3 sequence (DNA): TGTGCCAGCAGGGGAGGTCCCCCCCAATACGAGCAGTACTTC. Protein: CASRGGPPQYEQYF.

This chain connects TRBV30 to TRBJ1-1; D is unclear. This CDR3 is 12 amino acids long. Germline V gene lookup returns CDR1 GTSNPN and CDR2 SVGIG (reference sequence). Trimming cost V 5 bases and J 3 bases, with 10 bases left between them. CDR3 sequence: CAWDPGDTEAFF. CDR3 nucleotides: TGTGCCTGGGATCCGGGCGACACTGAAGCTTTCTTT.

The V call is TRBV9, the J call TRBJ2-7, with D possibly being TRBD2 (6 bases). CDR3 length: 15 residues. CDR1 is SGDLS and CDR2 is YYNGEE in the germline V gene. Trimming pared 4 bases from V and 2 bases from J, leaving 16 bases between. The CDR3 loop reads CASSPPSGLPYEQYF. The CDR3 nucleotides are TGTGCCAGCAGCCCTCCCTCGGGACTCCCCTACGAGCAGTACTTC.

The chain is built from TRBV10-3 and TRBJ1-5; no definite D call. CDR1 is ENHRY and CDR2 is SYGVKD in the germline V gene. V lost 0 bases to trimming and J lost 1 base, with 7 bases between them. CDR3 length equals 15 residues. In DNA form, the CDR3 reads TGTGCCATCAGTGAGTCGGTGGGGAGCAATCAGCCCCAGCATTTT. It encodes CAISESVGSNQPQHF.

This sequence joins TRBV30 and TRBJ2-2, with D possibly being TRBD1 (5 bases). V was clipped by 8 bases and J by 7 bases, with 8 bases between them. From germline, CDR1 is GTSNPN and CDR2 SVGIG (reference sequence). This CDR3 has 10 residues. CDR3 loop: CATRDGELFF. CDR3 in DNA: TGTGCCACCAGGGACGGGGAGCTGTTTTTT.

The V gene is TRBV29-1, the J gene TRBJ1-1; no firm D call. V gave up 6 bases and J gave up 1 base, with 9 bases separating them. The CDR3 covers 12 residues. Germline CDR1 is SQVTM and CDR2 is ANQGSEA. CDR3 DNA sequence: TGCAGCGTCTTCGGGGAGAACACTGAAGCTTTCTTT. Encoded protein: CSVFGENTEAFF.

This rearrangement joins TRBV4-3 to TRBJ1-3; no firm D call. Between the trimmed V and J ends, which lost 2 bases and 0 bases, there was a span of 8 bases. CDR3 length equals 15 residues. Looked up from germline, CDR1 is LGHNA and CDR2 is YSLEER. The chain's CDR3 is CASSQYMGSGNTIYF. Here the CDR3 DNA reads TGCGCCAGCAGCCAATACATGGGCTCTGGAAACACCATATATTTT.

The gene calls are TRBV4-3 and TRBJ2-6; D call uncertain. V gave up 0 bases and J gave up 1 base, with 7 bases separating them. CDR1 is LGHNA and CDR2 is YSLEER in the germline V gene. The CDR3 contains 16 residues. The CDR3 DNA follows: TGCGCCAGCAGCCAAGATCGCGCTTCTGGGGCCAACGTCCTGACTTTC. It translates to CASSQDRASGANVLTF.

V is TRBV11-2 and J is TRBJ2-6; 8 nucleotides align to TRBD1. The CDR3 is 18 amino acids. V shed 5 bases and J 0 bases; nucleotides not matched to a gene: 9. Germline CDR1 reads SGHAT; CDR2 reads FQNNGV. CDR3 sequence (DNA): TGTGCCAGCAGCCCGACAGGGGCGACAAGCTCTGGGGCCAACGTCCTGACTTTC. Translating it yields CASSPTGATSSGANVLTF.

V usage is TRBV9 and J usage is TRBJ2-7, with D possibly being TRBD2 (5 bases). The V end was cut by 3 bases, the J end by 0 bases, with 13 bases between. Germline CDR1 is SGDLS and CDR2 is YYNGEE. The CDR3 loop spans 15 amino acids. This chain's CDR3 is CASSAGLLSSYEQYF. The CDR3 coding sequence is TGTGCCAGCAGCGCTGGACTCCTGAGCTCCTACGAGCAGTACTTC.

The gene calls are TRBV2 and TRBJ1-1; 8 bases are a match to TRBD1. The junction had 8 bases not matched to a gene; V was cut back by 4 bases and J by 1 base. The CDR3 has 16 amino acids. CDR1 and CDR2 (germline): SNHLY, FYNNEI. The CDR3 loop reads CASSGGQVAPNTEAFF. The CDR3 DNA is TGTGCCAGCAGTGGGGGACAGGTAGCACCGAACACTGAAGCTTTCTTT.

In this sample, this clone turned up a few times. The chain is built from TRBV4-3 and TRBJ2-5; D perhaps matches TRBD2 (7 bases). Deletions cut 4 bases from V and 5 bases from J, with 20 bases between. The CDR3 is 16 amino acids. The germline gives CDR1 LGHNA, CDR2 YSLEER. CDR3 residues: CASSPTSRGPVETQYF. For the CDR3, the DNA is TGCGCCAGCAGCCCAACGTCGCGGGGGCCGGTGGAGACCCAGTACTTC.

The rearrangement links TRBV10-2 to TRBJ1-2, with D maybe TRBD1 (5 bases). V gave up 0 bases and J gave up 6 bases, with 14 bases separating them. There are 15 residues in the CDR3. The germline CDR1 and CDR2 sequences are WSHSY and SAAADI. The CDR3 sequence is CASSESVRGEDGYTF. The CDR3 DNA follows: TGCGCCAGCAGTGAGTCTGTAAGGGGCGAGGATGGCTACACCTTC.

This clone was observed a few times. V and J are TRBV18 and TRBJ2-3; D possibly corresponds to TRBD2 (6 bases). Trimming removed 3 bases at V and 11 bases at J, with 15 bases between. This CDR3 is built from 13 residues. Germline lookup yields CDR1 KGHSH and CDR2 LQKENI. The CDR3 spells CASSPWTTGEQYF. The CDR3 DNA sequence: TGTGCCAGCTCACCCTGGACTACCGGGGAGCAGTATTTT.

The V call is TRBV25-1, the J call TRBJ1-2; no reliable D call. Trimming removed 8 bases at V and 2 bases at J, with 15 bases between. CDR1 and CDR2 (germline): MGHDK, SYGVNS. This CDR3 has 14 residues. CDR3 sequence (DNA): TGTGCCAGCGGAGATTTATCGGACAACTATGGCTACACCTTC. Protein sequence: CASGDLSDNYGYTF.

CDR3 protein: CATSRDGGFGDSPLHF. CDR3 in DNA: TGTGCCACCAGCAGAGATGGGGGGTTTGGGGATTCACCCCTCCACTTT. This rearrangement joins TRBV15 to TRBJ1-6; a weak D match, TRBD1 (5 bases). Germline V gene sequence: CDR1 LNHNV, CDR2 YYDKDF (reference sequence). The CDR3 has 16 residues. Trimming removed 0 bases at V and 8 bases at J, with 14 bases between.

This clone was observed a handful of times. The gene calls are TRBV29-1 and TRBJ2-7; 7 bases align to TRBD1. Germline assignment: CDR1 SQVTM and CDR2 ANQGSEA. There are 12 residues in the CDR3. Unmatched junction bases numbered 4, after V lost 5 bases and J lost 3 bases. The CDR3 loop is CSVRTGDYEQYF. The CDR3 DNA is TGCAGCGTTCGAACAGGGGACTACGAGCAGTACTTC.

The CDR3 DNA is TGTGCCAGCAGTTTCGCGGGGCCTAGCACAGATACGCAGTATTTT. Its translation is CASSFAGPSTDTQYF. J is TRBJ2-3 and V is TRBV27, with D maybe TRBD2 (6 bases). Deletions cut 3 bases from V and 0 bases from J, with 10 bases between. This CDR3 spans 15 amino acids. Germline V gene sequence: CDR1 MNHEY, CDR2 SMNVEV (reference sequence).

The chain recombines TRBV13 with TRBJ2-5; D gene uncertain. Germline V CDR1 and CDR2: PRHDT, FYEKMQ (reference sequence). The CDR3 contains 14 residues. Trimming removed 2 bases at V and 2 bases at J, with 9 bases between. The CDR3 nucleotides read TGTGCCAGCAGCTTATTAGAAACTCAAGAGACCCAGTACTTC. It codes for CASSLLETQETQYF.

The rearrangement uses TRBV25-1 and TRBJ2-1, with D possibly being TRBD1 or TRBD2 (5 bases each). Germline CDR1 MGHDK, CDR2 SYGVNS. The CDR3 runs 13 residues. V lost 3 bases, J lost 9 bases, and 12 bases lay in between. CDR3: CASSDLGAGEQFF. DNA for the CDR3: TGTGCCAGCAGTGACCTCGGGGCAGGTGAGCAGTTCTTC.

The V gene is TRBV11-2, the J gene TRBJ2-4; TRBD1 matches 12 bases. The ends lost 2 bases at V and 0 bases at J; junction bases unmatched: 8. From germline, CDR1 is SGHAT and CDR2 FQNNGV. CDR3 length: 19 amino acids. The CDR3 sequence: CASSLSGTGGPSAKNIQYF. As DNA, the CDR3 is TGTGCCAGCAGCTTATCGGGGACAGGGGGCCCCTCAGCCAAAAACATTCAGTACTTC.

The chain joins TRBV11-2 to TRBJ2-7; 10 bases fit TRBD1. Trimming took 4 bases from V and 2 from J; bases not matched to a gene: 2. In germline, CDR1 is SGHAT, CDR2 FQNNGV. CDR3 length equals 14 residues. CDR3 in DNA: TGTGCCAGCAGCTACGGACAGGGGGCCTACGAGCAGTACTTC. Translation: CASSYGQGAYEQYF.

This clone came up a few times. The gene calls are TRBV6-5 and TRBJ2-7, with D maybe TRBD1 (6 bases). CDR1 and CDR2 from the germline V gene are MNHEY and SVGAGI. The CDR3 is 14 amino acids. V lost 6 bases and J 4 bases, leaving 16 bases between the germline ends. CDR3 coding DNA: TGTGCCAGCAGCCCCTACAACAGGGAATACGAGCAGTACTTC. This translates into CASSPYNREYEQYF.

With respect to this clone: The CDR3 ends on some other residue instead of the conserved phenylalanine or tryptophan, so this is likely a read error. Because the CDR3's place on the DNA is in doubt, the DNA is left out and the CDR3 is given as listed by TCRdb. The V call is TRBV29-1, the J call TRBJ1-2; the listed D gene, TRBD1, was not tested against the DNA. The CDR3 is 10 amino acids in total, end residues counted. Germline CDR1 is SQVTM and CDR2 is ANQGSEA. This chain's CDR3 is CSVWDRDWAV.

CDR3 DNA: TGTGCTAGTCTAGGGGCCAGCAATCAGCCCCAGCATTTT. This encodes CASLGASNQPQHF. The rearrangement joins TRBV12-5 to TRBJ1-5, with D perhaps matching TRBD1 (5 bases). Germline V lookup: CDR1 LGHNT, CDR2 FRNRAP. The CDR3 contains 13 residues. The V and J ends lost 8 bases and 1 base respectively, with 9 bases between them.

The CDR3 reads CASSSPNRNYGYTF. The DNA of the CDR3 is TGTGCCAGCAGCTCGCCGAACCGGAACTATGGCTACACCTTC. The V gene is TRBV7-2, the J gene TRBJ1-2; no reliable D call. Germline V gene sequence: CDR1 SGHTA, CDR2 FQGNSA. The CDR3 has 14 residues. The ends were cut back, 4 bases at V and 2 bases at J, with 11 bases in the middle.

This clone is large. The V and J genes are TRBV2 and TRBJ2-7; 10 nucleotides match TRBD1. The CDR3 is 17 amino acids. Trimming removed 6 bases from V and 3 bases from J; junction bases left unmatched: 14. Per the germline V gene, CDR1 is SNHLY and CDR2 is FYNNEI. The CDR3 coding sequence is TGTGCCAGCAGCGCGAGGCTTGGACAGGGGGAGGGCTACGAGCAGTACTTC. It yields the protein CASSARLGQGEGYEQYF.